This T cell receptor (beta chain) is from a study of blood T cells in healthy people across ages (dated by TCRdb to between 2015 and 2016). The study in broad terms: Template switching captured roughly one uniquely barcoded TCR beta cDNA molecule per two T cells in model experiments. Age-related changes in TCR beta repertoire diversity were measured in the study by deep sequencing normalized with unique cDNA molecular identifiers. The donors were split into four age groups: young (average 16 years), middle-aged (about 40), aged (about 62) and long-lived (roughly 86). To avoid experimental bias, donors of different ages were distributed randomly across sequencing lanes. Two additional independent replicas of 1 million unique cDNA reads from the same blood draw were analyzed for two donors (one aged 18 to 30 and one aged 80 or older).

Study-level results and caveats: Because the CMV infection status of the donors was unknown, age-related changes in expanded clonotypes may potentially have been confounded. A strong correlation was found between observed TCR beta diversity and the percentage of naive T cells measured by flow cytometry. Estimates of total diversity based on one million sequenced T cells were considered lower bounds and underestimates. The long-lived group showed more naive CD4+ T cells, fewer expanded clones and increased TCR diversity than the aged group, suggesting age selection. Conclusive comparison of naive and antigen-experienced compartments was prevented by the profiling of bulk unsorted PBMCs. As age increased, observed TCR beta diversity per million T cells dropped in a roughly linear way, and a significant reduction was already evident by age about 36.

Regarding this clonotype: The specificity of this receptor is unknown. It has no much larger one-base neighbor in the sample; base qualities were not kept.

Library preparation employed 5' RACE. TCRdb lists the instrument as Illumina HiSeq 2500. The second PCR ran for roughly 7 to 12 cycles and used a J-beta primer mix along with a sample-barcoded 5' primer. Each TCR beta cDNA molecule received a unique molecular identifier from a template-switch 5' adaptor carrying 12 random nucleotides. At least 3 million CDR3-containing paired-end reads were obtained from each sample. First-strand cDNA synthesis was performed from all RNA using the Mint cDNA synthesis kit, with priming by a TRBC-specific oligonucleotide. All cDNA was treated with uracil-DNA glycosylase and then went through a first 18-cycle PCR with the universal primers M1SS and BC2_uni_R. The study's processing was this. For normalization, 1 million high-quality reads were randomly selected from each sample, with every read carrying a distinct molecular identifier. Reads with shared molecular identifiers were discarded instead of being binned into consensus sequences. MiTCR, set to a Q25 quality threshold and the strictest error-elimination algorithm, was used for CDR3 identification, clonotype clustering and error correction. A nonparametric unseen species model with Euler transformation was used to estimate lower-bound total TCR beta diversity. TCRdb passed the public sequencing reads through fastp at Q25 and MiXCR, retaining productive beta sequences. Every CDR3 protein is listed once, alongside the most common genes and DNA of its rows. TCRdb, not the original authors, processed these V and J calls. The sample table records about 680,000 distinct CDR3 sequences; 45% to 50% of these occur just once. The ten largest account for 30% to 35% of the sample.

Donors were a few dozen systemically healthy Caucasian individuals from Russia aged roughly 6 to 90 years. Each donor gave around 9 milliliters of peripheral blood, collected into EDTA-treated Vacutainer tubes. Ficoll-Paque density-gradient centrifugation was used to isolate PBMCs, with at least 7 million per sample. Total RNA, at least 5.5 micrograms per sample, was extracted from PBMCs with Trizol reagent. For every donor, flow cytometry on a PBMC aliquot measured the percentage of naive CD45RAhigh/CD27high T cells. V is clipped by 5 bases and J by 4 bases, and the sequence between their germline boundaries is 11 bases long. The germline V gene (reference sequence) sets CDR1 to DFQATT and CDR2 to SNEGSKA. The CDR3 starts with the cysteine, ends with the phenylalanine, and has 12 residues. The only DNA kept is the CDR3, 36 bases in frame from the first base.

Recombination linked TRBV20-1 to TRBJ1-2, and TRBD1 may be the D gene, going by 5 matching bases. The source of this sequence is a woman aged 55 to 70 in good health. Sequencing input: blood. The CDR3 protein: CSAEGRTYGYTF. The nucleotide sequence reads TGCAGTGCTGAGGGGCGGACCTATGGCTACACCTTC.